The sequence of this T cell receptor (beta chain) was determined in a study of identical twins. Broader study findings: The models systematically underestimated how much out-of-frame TCR alpha was shared in monozygotic twins. Fewer insertions were carried by abundant cord blood beta clonotypes, but none was seen in memory repertoires.

Regarding this clonotype: The antigen remains undetermined.

The CDR3 has 13 amino acids. V was trimmed by 6 bases and J by 0 bases, leaving 9 bases between them. TCRdb itself ran the 5' RACE reads through MiXCR, one entry per CDR3 protein. The sample carries roughly 480,000 distinct CDR3 sequences, roughly 26% recorded once. These data are also associated with another study on T cells expressing NK-cell markers. That report adds: Cells sorted as CD3+CD56+NKG2C+, CD3+CD56+NKG2C- and CD3+CD56-NKG2C+ T cells supplied the TCR beta repertoires.

What was sequenced was CD4+ T cells sorted from blood. The V call is TRBV12-3 or TRBV12-4, the J call TRBJ2-7; D gene ambiguous. The receptor comes from a young woman in good health. The CDR3 nucleotides read TGTGCCAGCAGAACTACTGGCTCCTACGAGCAGTACTTC. It encodes CASRTTGSYEQYF.